The 20 T cell receptor beta chains reported below all come from one sample, sequenced in a study of blood T cell repertoires in COVID-19. Method: immunoSEQ multiplex PCR; TCRdb's copy keeps in-frame clones and lacks some. Of around 300,000 clones listed, 75% to 90% were seen once; the top ten hold about 3%. The specimen sequenced was peripheral blood. The receptors come from a woman in her twenties or thirties with active or convalescent COVID-19.

The chain couples TRBV21-1 to TRBJ1-6. TRBV21-1 is tagged as a pseudogene. This CDR3 is 16 amino acids long. The CDR3 sequence is CASSTLRGLDNSPLHF. CDR3 coding DNA: TGTGCCAGCAGCACGCTCCGCGGACTTGATAATTCACCCCTCCACTTT.

This clone was found once. The chain combines TRBV6-2 or TRBV6-3 with TRBJ1-2, with 7 bases aligning to TRBD1. Germline CDR1 reads MNHEY; CDR2 reads SVGEGT. This CDR3 has 13 residues. The trim removed 5 bases at V and 6 bases at J, leaving 6 bases unmatched. DNA for the CDR3: TGTGCCAGCAGTGGACAGGTTGGAGATGGCTACACCTTC. This codes for CASSGQVGDGYTF.

The chain links TRBV29-1 to TRBJ1-2, with 7 bases identical to TRBD1. V dropped 0 bases and J dropped 4; count of bases not matched to a gene: 2. Looked up from germline, CDR1 is SQVTM and CDR2 is ANQGSEA. The CDR3 consists of 13 residues. The CDR3 region is CSVEEYRGYGYTF. The CDR3 nucleotides read TGCAGCGTTGAAGAGTACAGGGGCTATGGCTACACCTTC.

The V and J genes are TRBV9 and TRBJ2-4; D may be TRBD2 (7 bases). This CDR3 spans 14 amino acids. Germline V gives CDR1 SGDLS, CDR2 YYNGEE. V lost 5 bases and J 8 bases, leaving 17 bases between the germline ends. DNA for the CDR3: TGTGCCAGCAGTGACGGGGGGCCGGGCTACATTCAGTACTTC. Amino acids: CASSDGGPGYIQYF. Filled out from reference TRBV9 and TRBJ2-4, the complete variable domain reads DSGVTQTPKHLITATGQRVTLRCSPRSGDLSVYWYQQSLDQGLQFLIQYYNGEERAKGNILERFSAQQFPDLHSELNLSSLELGDSALYFCASSDGGPGYIQYFGAGTRLSVL.

The chain is built from TRBV30 and TRBJ1-1; no definite D call. The CDR3 length is 13 residues. CDR1 GTSNPN and CDR2 SVGIG come from the germline V gene (reference sequence). Trimming removed 1 base at V and 2 bases at J, with 8 bases between. CDR3 sequence reads: CAWSGVINTEAFF. CDR3 sequence (DNA): TGTGCCTGGAGTGGAGTGATTAACACTGAAGCTTTCTTT.

The chain uses TRBV2 and TRBJ1-2, with 9 bases identical to TRBD1. The CDR3 is 14 amino acids. Trimming removed 5 bases from V and 2 bases from J; junction bases left unmatched: 3. Germline assignment: CDR1 SNHLY and CDR2 FYNNEI. Here the CDR3 DNA reads TGTGCCAGCAGTCCGGACAGGGGAAACTATGGCTACACCTTC. It specifies CASSPDRGNYGYTF. The variable domain in full, with the rest retrieved from reference TRBV2 and TRBJ1-2, is EPEVTQTPSHQVTQMGQEVILRCVPISNHLYFYWYRQILGQKVEFLVSFYNNEISEKSEIFDDQFSVERPDGSNFTLKIRSTKLEDSAMYFCASSPDRGNYGYTFGSGTRLTVV.

This clone was detected only a few times. The chain is built from TRBV19 and TRBJ2-7; 10 positions agree with TRBD1. CDR3 length: 14 amino acids. Trimming removed 6 bases from V and 0 bases from J; junction bases left unmatched: 2. Per germline, CDR1 LNHDA and CDR2 SQIVND (reference sequence). The CDR3, as DNA: TGTGCCAGTAGGGGACAGGGGAACTCCTACGAGCAGTACTTC. Protein: CASRGQGNSYEQYF.

The V call is TRBV11-3, the J call TRBJ1-2, with D uncertain. V was clipped by 4 bases and J by 8 bases, with 14 bases between them. CDR3 length equals 13 residues. CDR1 and CDR2 (germline): SGHNT, YENEEA. CDR3 nucleotides: TGTGCCAGCAGCTCCCCAGAGGGAGAGGGCTACACCTTC. As protein: CASSSPEGEGYTF.

This CDR3 reads CASSVGLAGGQNEQFF. CDR3 DNA: TGTGCCAGCAGCGTTGGACTAGCGGGGGGCCAAAATGAGCAGTTCTTC. V and J are TRBV5-4 and TRBJ2-1; TRBD2 matches at 14 bases. CDR1 and CDR2 (germline): SGHNT, YYREEE (reference sequence). After removal of 4 bases from V and 7 bases from J, the junction contained 7 bases not matched to a gene. The CDR3 extends over 16 amino acids.

The chain is built from TRBV21-1 and TRBJ2-3; the table's D gene call, TRBD1, was not cross checked with the DNA. TRBV21-1 is described as a pseudogene. CDR3 size: 12 residues. The CDR3 reads CARFSGLDTQYF. CDR3 coding DNA: TGTGCCAGATTCTCAGGGCTGGATACGCAGTATTTT.

This rearrangement joins TRBV29-1 to TRBJ1-2; D possibly corresponds to TRBD1 (5 bases). This CDR3 is 12 amino acids long. With 5 bases removed from V and 3 bases from J, the gap between germline ends came to 10 bases. Per the germline V gene, CDR1 is SQVTM and CDR2 is ANQGSEA. CDR3 sequence reads: CSVQGGDYGYTF. CDR3 DNA sequence: TGCAGCGTTCAGGGTGGGGACTATGGCTACACCTTC. Together with reference TRBV29-1 and TRBJ1-2, the CDR3 gives the full variable domain: SAVISQKPSRDICQRGTSLTIQCQVDSQVTMMFWYRQQPGQSLTLIATANQGSEATYESGFVIDKFPISRPNLTFSTLTVSNMSPEDSSIYLCSVQGGDYGYTFGSGTRLTVV.

This chain joins TRBV11-1 and TRBJ2-3, with D maybe TRBD1 (6 bases). This CDR3 contains 15 residues. V lost 3 bases and J 0 bases, leaving 10 bases between the germline ends. Germline assignment: CDR1 SGHAT and CDR2 FQDESV (reference sequence). The DNA for the CDR3 is TGTGCCAGCAGCTTCTTGGACAGCAGCACAGATACGCAGTATTTT. Translation gives CASSFLDSSTDTQYF.

The chain combines TRBV6-2 or TRBV6-3 with TRBJ1-5, with unresolved D. The V gene lost 3 bases and the J gene lost 4 bases, with 10 bases spanning the gap. The CDR3 runs 14 residues. In germline, CDR1 is MNHEY, CDR2 SVGEGT. This chain's CDR3 is CASSYGLSNQPQHF. The CDR3 DNA reads as TGTGCCAGCAGTTATGGGCTGTCGAATCAGCCCCAGCATTTT.

The chain has TRBV7-2 and TRBJ2-3; 7 bases are a match to TRBD2. The CDR3 contains 15 residues. The trim removed 5 bases at V and 1 base at J, leaving 6 bases unmatched. Germline CDR1 SGHTA, CDR2 FQGNSA. The CDR3 is CASSRGGPGTDTQYF. CDR3 DNA: TGTGCCAGCAGCCGCGGGGGTCCTGGCACAGATACGCAGTATTTT.

The genes are TRBV2 and TRBJ2-2; a weak D match, TRBD1 (6 bases). Trimming stripped 7 bases from V and 4 bases from J, with 19 bases between. Germline CDR1 and CDR2: SNHLY and FYNNEI. CDR3 length: 16 amino acids. The CDR3 DNA reads as TGTGCCAGCACCCCGACTACCCGCAGGGGCACCGGGGAGCTGTTTTTT. Its protein is CASTPTTRRGTGELFF.

The chain combines TRBV6-5 with TRBJ2-7; 12 bases are a match to TRBD2. CDR3 size: 15 residues. Germline V CDR1 and CDR2: MNHEY, SVGAGI. The V gene end was trimmed by 4 bases and the J gene end by 3 bases; junction bases not matched to a gene: 4. The CDR3 is CASSSTSGGSYEQYF. The CDR3 coding sequence is TGTGCCAGCAGTTCGACTAGCGGGGGAAGCTACGAGCAGTACTTC.

J is TRBJ1-1 and V is TRBV27; 9 positions agree with TRBD1. Per germline, CDR1 MNHEY and CDR2 SMNVEV (reference sequence). The CDR3 has 16 residues. V was pared by 2 bases and J by 0 bases, with 4 bases of the junction left unmatched. The DNA for the CDR3 is TGTGCCAGCAGTTTAGGACAGGGGAGAGTGAACACTGAAGCTTTCTTT. It specifies CASSLGQGRVNTEAFF.

The chain couples TRBV7-9 to TRBJ1-2; tentatively, D is TRBD1 (6 bases). The V end lost 4 bases, the J end lost 5 bases, and 11 bases lay between the germline ends. The germline CDR1 and CDR2 sequences are SEHNR and FQNEAQ (reference sequence). CDR3 length equals 13 residues. CDR3 sequence (DNA): TGTGCCAGCAGCTCGACAGGAGCTTATGGCTACACCTTC. It is translated as CASSSTGAYGYTF. The whole variable domain, remainder taken from reference TRBV7-9 and TRBJ1-2, is DTGVSQNPRHKITKRGQNVTFRCDPISEHNRLYWYRQTLGQGPEFLTYFQNEAQLEKSRLLSDRFSAERPKGSFSTLEIQRTEQGDSAMYLCASSSTGAYGYTFGSGTRLTVV.

The rearrangement uses TRBV18 and TRBJ2-7; 11 positions agree with TRBD2. This CDR3 has 15 residues. V trimming: 2 bases; J trimming: 2 bases; junction bases outside the gene matches: 2. CDR1 KGHSH and CDR2 LQKENI come from the germline V gene. DNA of the CDR3: TGTGCCAGCTCACCAAAGACTAGCGGGACCTACGAGCAGTACTTC. Its translation is CASSPKTSGTYEQYF.

The chain is built from TRBV4-3 and TRBJ1-3; 8 nucleotides agree with TRBD1. The CDR3 loop spans 19 amino acids. V dropped 3 bases and J dropped 1; count of bases not matched to a gene: 14. The V gene's germline CDR1 is LGHNA and CDR2 YSLEER. CDR3 in DNA: TGCGCCAGCAGCCATGCCGACAGGGGTAAAGGTAAATCTGGAAACACCATATATTTT. It translates to CASSHADRGKGKSGNTIYF.